This is a list of T cell receptor beta chains from one sample in a study of blood T cell repertoires in COVID-19. The data were produced by immunoSEQ multiplex PCR, yet TCRdb's version contains in-frame clones alone and is incomplete. This table has some 150,000 clones, under 90% appearing once. The sequenced sample consisted of peripheral blood. The receptors stem from a man in his sixties with acute or convalescent COVID-19. Both conserved end residues are part of each CDR3. The D gene is left open where the match is weak.

j_call v_call d_call cdr3_aa
TRBJ2-3 TRBV7-3 TRBD1 CASSPGWGQGEVDTQYF
TRBJ1-5 TRBV27 - CASSPRVQGYSNQPQHF
TRBJ2-5 TRBV24-1 TRBD2 CATSDLSGLAQETQYF
TRBJ1-2 TRBV7-2 TRBD1 CASSRIRQGIGGYTF
TRBJ2-7 TRBV4-2 - CASSQTGQGGSYEQYF
TRBJ1-6 TRBV10-3 - CAIKGQGSSPLHF
TRBJ2-3 TRBV7-2 TRBD2 CASSLNFAGGPDTQYF
TRBJ2-2 TRBV5-4 TRBD2 CASRGGLAGVSDTGELFF
TRBJ1-1 TRBV7-2 TRBD1 CASTMTGATEAFF
TRBJ2-6 TRBV4-2 - CASSQEIRDSGANVLTF
TRBJ2-1 TRBV5-1 - CASSLTGEGANEQFF
TRBJ2-2 TRBV6-5 - CASSPLAGELFF
TRBJ2-7 TRBV5-1 TRBD1 CASSSGTATFYEQYF
TRBJ2-7 TRBV18 - CASSPRQGSNEQYF
TRBJ2-7 TRBV6-5 TRBD1 CASSYSWTGGAYEQYF
TRBJ2-5 TRBV5-1 TRBD2 CASSLRGSGGTTETQYF
TRBJ1-6 TRBV29-1 TRBD1 CSVRDRGLNSPLHF
TRBJ2-7 TRBV5-1 - CASSFLTDKSYEQYF
TRBJ2-3 TRBV7-3 TRBD1 CASARGQSTDTQYF
TRBJ1-2 TRBV6-5 - CASSYQRTIGDYGYTF
TRBJ2-3 TRBV9 - CASSVVAGSTDTQYF
TRBJ2-5 TRBV27 - CASSLTGTLESQYF
TRBJ2-1 TRBV19 TRBD2 CASSIGGWSSGSLNEQFF
TRBJ1-5 TRBV19 - CASGGALQPQHF
TRBJ2-7 TRBV28 TRBD1 CASSSPPGTGPSYEQYF
TRBJ1-5 TRBV21-1 - CASSKGGEVKDNQPQHF
TRBJ2-7 TRBV3-1/TRBV3-2 - CASSPRSGYEQYF
TRBJ1-2 TRBV18 TRBD1 CASSPGQIYGYTF
TRBJ1-1 TRBV6-5 TRBD1 CASSTIQGVTEAFF
TRBJ2-7 TRBV5-4 TRBD2 CASRLAGDEQYF
TRBJ2-3 TRBV7-3 - CASSPDGGTDTQYF
TRBJ2-7 TRBV6-2/TRBV6-3 TRBD1 CASSQPRDRNEQYF
TRBJ1-4 TRBV7-2 - CASSLPDRGDTNEKLFF
TRBJ2-7 TRBV19 TRBD1 CASSRLPGQGHEQYF
TRBJ2-7 TRBV4-1 - CASSQAGVGNYEQYF
TRBJ1-4 TRBV9 - CASSGVGPRREKLFF
TRBJ1-6 TRBV19 TRBD1 CASSTGQGVSPLHF
TRBJ2-1 TRBV19 TRBD2 CASSIRREAGNEQFF
TRBJ1-5 TRBV11-3 - CASSLNDILMPQHF
TRBJ1-6 TRBV19 - CASRGLGLNSPLHF
TRBJ2-2 TRBV6-2/TRBV6-3 - CASSNDRIEKAGELFF
TRBJ2-1 TRBV5-4 - CASSYTGLNEQFF